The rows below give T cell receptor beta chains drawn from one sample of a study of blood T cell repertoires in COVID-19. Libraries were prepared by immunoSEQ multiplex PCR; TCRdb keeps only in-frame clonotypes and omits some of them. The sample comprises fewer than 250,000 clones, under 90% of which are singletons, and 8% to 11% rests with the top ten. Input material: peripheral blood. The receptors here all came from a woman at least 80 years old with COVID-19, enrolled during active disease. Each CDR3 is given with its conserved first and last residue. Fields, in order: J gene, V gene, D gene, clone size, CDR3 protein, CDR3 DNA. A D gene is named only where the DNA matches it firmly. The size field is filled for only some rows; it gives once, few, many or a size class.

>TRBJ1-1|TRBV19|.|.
CASSSNRGGTEAFF
TGTGCCAGTAGTTCCAACCGGGGAGGAACTGAAGCTTTCTTT
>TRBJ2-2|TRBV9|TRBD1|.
CASSALSGTANTGELFF
TGTGCCAGCAGCGCATTATCCGGGACAGCGAACACCGGGGAGCTGTTTTTT
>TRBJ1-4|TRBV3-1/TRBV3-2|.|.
CASSPIGGRLGEKLFF
TGTGCCAGCAGCCCTATCGGGGGGCGGCTGGGTGAAAAACTGTTTTTT
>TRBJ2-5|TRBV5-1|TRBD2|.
CASSLASGGEKTQYF
TGCGCCAGCAGCTTGGCTAGCGGGGGGGAAAAGACCCAGTACTTC
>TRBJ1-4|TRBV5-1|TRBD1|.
CASTGTGDEKLFF
TGCGCCAGCACCGGGACAGGGGATGAAAAACTGTTTTTT
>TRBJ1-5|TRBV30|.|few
CAWSRSGGNQPQHF
TGTGCCTGGAGTAGGTCAGGGGGCAATCAGCCCCAGCATTTT
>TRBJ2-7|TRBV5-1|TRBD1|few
CASSTDRGPAYEQYF
TGCGCCAGCAGCACCGACAGGGGGCCTGCCTACGAGCAGTACTTC
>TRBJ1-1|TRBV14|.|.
CASSPHSGSPREAFF
TGTGCCAGCAGCCCGCACTCCGGGTCCCCTCGGGAAGCTTTCTTT
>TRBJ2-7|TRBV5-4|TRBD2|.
CAIGLAGGSNYEQYF
TGTGCCATTGGACTAGCGGGGGGCTCAAACTACGAGCAGTACTTC
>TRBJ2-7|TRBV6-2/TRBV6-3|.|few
CASSSSYGSEQYF
TGTGCCAGCAGTTCCTCCTACGGTAGCGAGCAGTACTTC
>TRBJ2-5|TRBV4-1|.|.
CASSQPDQETQYF
TGCGCCAGCAGCCAACCGGACCAAGAGACCCAGTACTTC
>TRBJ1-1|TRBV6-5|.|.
CASSEKQGILAFF
TGTGCCAGCAGCGAGAAGCAGGGAATCTTAGCTTTCTTT
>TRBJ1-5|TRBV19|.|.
CASSIVGKRQPQHF
TGTGCCAGTAGTATTGTGGGGAAGCGGCAGCCCCAGCATTTT
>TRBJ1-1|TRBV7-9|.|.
CASSLGEGWVTEAFF
TGTGCCAGCAGCTTAGGGGAGGGGTGGGTCACTGAAGCTTTCTTT
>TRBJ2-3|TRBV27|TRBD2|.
CACKRGSTDTQYF
TGTGCCTGTAAGCGGGGCAGCACAGATACGCAGTATTTT
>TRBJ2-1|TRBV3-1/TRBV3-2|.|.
CASSQDRERRPFF
TGTGCCAGCAGCCAAGATAGGGAGCGCCGTCCCTTCTTC
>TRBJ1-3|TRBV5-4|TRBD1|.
CASSSGQGTDTIYF
TGTGCCAGCAGCTCGGGACAGGGGACGGACACCATATATTTT
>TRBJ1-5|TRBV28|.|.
CASSSPGAGNQPQHF
TGTGCCAGCAGTTCCCCTGGGGCAGGCAATCAGCCCCAGCATTTT
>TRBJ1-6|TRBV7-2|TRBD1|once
CASSLYGTGPNYNSPLHF
TGTGCCAGCAGCTTGTATGGGACAGGGCCCAATTATAATTCACCCCTCCACTTT
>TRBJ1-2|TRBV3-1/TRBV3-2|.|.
CASSPVGGNYGYTF
TGTGCCAGCAGCCCCGTAGGAGGGAACTATGGCTACACCTTC
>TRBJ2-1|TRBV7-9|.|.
CASILTGGRIDEQFF
TGTGCCAGCATACTAACCGGGGGGCGTATCGATGAGCAGTTCTTC
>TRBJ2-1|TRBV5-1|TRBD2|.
CASSLSAGGHHEQFF
TGCGCCAGCAGCTTGTCTGCGGGGGGGCATCATGAGCAGTTCTTC
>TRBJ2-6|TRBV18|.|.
CASSQSQGLQGANVLTF
TGTGCCAGCTCACAGTCTCAAGGACTGCAGGGGGCCAACGTCCTGACTTTC
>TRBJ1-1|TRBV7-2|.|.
CASSLVYRMNTEAFF
TGTGCCAGCAGCTTAGTCTACAGGATGAACACTGAAGCTTTCTTT
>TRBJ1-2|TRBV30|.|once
CAWSLGEGYGYTF
TGTGCCTGGAGCCTCGGGGAGGGCTATGGCTACACCTTC
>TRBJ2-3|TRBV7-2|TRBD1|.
CASSTTTGFRGDTQYF
TGTGCCAGCAGCACTACGACAGGGTTCCGAGGAGATACGCAGTATTTT
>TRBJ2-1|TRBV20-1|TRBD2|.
CSASPSGGSYNEQFF
TGCAGTGCTAGTCCTAGCGGGGGCTCCTACAATGAGCAGTTCTTC
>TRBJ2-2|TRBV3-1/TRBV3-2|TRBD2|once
CASSQAGLAGMGGELFF
TGTGCCAGCAGCCAAGCGGGACTAGCGGGGATGGGCGGGGAGCTGTTTTTT
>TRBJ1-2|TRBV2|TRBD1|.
CASSEGDRGQGYTF
TGTGCCAGCAGTGAAGGGGACAGGGGGCAGGGCTACACCTTC
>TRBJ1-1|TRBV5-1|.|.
CASSQGLNTEAFF
TGCGCCAGCAGCCAGGGATTGAACACTGAAGCTTTCTTT
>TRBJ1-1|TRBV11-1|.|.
CASSPGLKAFF
TGTGCCAGCAGCCCAGGGTTAAAAGCTTTCTTT
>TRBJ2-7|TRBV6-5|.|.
CASSYVSTATYEQYF
TGTGCCAGCAGTTACGTTTCTACAGCTACCTACGAGCAGTACTTC
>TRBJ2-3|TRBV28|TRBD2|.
CASSGGGARTDTQYF
TGTGCCAGCAGTGGCGGGGGGGCCCGCACAGATACGCAGTATTTT
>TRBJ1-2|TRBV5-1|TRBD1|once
CASSSGTGGEYGYTF
TGCGCCAGCAGCAGCGGGACAGGGGGCGAGTATGGCTACACCTTC
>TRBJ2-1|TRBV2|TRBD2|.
CASSGLAGVEQFF
TGTGCCAGCAGTGGGTTGGCGGGGGTTGAGCAGTTCTTC
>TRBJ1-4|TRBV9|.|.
CASSASSGATNEKLFF
TGTGCCAGCAGCGCCTCCTCGGGTGCAACTAATGAAAAACTGTTTTTT
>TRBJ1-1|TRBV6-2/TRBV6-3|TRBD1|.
CASSYNRGRDTEAFF
TGTGCCAGCAGTTATAACAGGGGGCGCGACACTGAAGCTTTCTTT
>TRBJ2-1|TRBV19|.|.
CASSIVGARGNEQFF
TGTGCCAGTAGTATAGTTGGGGCCAGGGGCAATGAGCAGTTCTTC
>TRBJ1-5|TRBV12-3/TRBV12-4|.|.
CASRSSNQPQHF
TGTGCCAGCAGGAGTAGCAATCAGCCCCAGCATTTT
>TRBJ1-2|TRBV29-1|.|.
CSGQGLEGYTF
TGCAGCGGTCAGGGATTAGAGGGCTACACCTTC
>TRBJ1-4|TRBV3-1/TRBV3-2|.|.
CASSQDVRQSATNEKLFF
TGTGCCAGCAGCCAAGATGTCCGACAGTCCGCAACTAATGAAAAACTGTTTTTT
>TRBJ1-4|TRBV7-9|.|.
CASSLLATNEKLFF
TGTGCCAGCAGCTTGTTAGCAACTAATGAAAAACTGTTTTTT
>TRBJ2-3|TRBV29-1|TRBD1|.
CSADRDRGLSDTQYF
TGCAGCGCTGACCGGGACAGGGGGTTGTCAGATACGCAGTATTTT
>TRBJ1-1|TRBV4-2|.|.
CASSQDQGNTEAFF
TGTGCCAGCAGCCAAGATCAGGGGAACACTGAAGCTTTCTTT
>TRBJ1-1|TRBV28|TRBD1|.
CASSRRQGGDTEAFF
TGTGCCAGCAGTCGAAGACAGGGGGGGGACACTGAAGCTTTCTTT
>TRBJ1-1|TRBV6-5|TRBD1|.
CASSFTGDTEAFF
TGTGCCAGCAGTTTCACAGGGGACACTGAAGCTTTCTTT
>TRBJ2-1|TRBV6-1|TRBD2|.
CASSGALLAGGYNEQFF
TGTGCCAGCAGTGGCGCCCTTCTAGCGGGGGGCTACAATGAGCAGTTCTTC